A single sample is the source of the 7 T cell receptor beta chains below, sequenced in a study of T cells in Graves' hyperthyroidism and ophthalmopathy (dated by TCRdb to 2018 to 2020). Library preparation used multiplex PCR. The data were produced on an Illumina HiSeq 2000. TCR beta CDR3 regions were amplified from RNA transcripts. The TCR CDR3 was subjected to a first round of RT-PCR using the HTBI primer set and the Qiagen OneStep RT-PCR kit. The public reads were quality trimmed at Q25 with fastp and then assembled into clones with MiXCR by TCRdb, keeping productive beta chains. Rows merge per CDR3 protein into single entries with the most common DNA and genes. The sample table lists approximately 300,000 distinct CDR3 sequences, around 15% of them with a count of one. The ten largest clones add up to approximately 60% of the sample. Sequenced material: blood. The receptors stem from a woman in her sixties with Graves' ophthalmopathy.

This clonotype was seen a few times. The chain combines TRBV5-4 with TRBJ2-3; D not resolved. Germline loops: CDR1 SGHNT, CDR2 YYREEE (reference sequence). The CDR3 consists of 15 residues. V dropped 2 bases and J dropped 0 bases, with 10 bases sitting between them. The CDR3 protein is CASSFDASSTDTQYF. CDR3 nucleotide sequence: TGTGCCAGCAGCTTCGATGCGAGTAGCACAGATACGCAGTATTTT.

This clonotype was counted only a few times. The genes are TRBV3-1 and TRBJ2-2; D may be TRBD2 (6 bases). V lost 2 bases to trimming and J lost 3 bases, with 10 bases between them. The germline V gene encodes CDR1 LGHDT and CDR2 YNNKEL (reference sequence). There are 15 residues in the CDR3. In DNA, the CDR3 is TGTGCCAGCAGCCAATATCAGCGGGACACCGGGGAGCTGTTTTTT. Amino acid sequence: CASSQYQRDTGELFF.

The chain links TRBV15 to TRBJ2-7; 8 bases are shared with TRBD1. The CDR3 is made up of 14 amino acids. With V trimmed by 8 bases and J by 6 bases, 12 bases remained unmatched. Germline-derived CDR1 and CDR2 are LNHNV and YYDKDF (reference sequence). Here the CDR3 reads CATSQDRGLFEQYF. The DNA for the CDR3 is TGTGCCACCTCCCAAGACAGGGGTCTATTCGAGCAGTACTTC.

A word on this clonotype: A much larger clone differs from this one at a single base, so this may be a read error. Because the CDR3 is missing its conserved closing phenylalanine or tryptophan, this is likely a read error. This chain links TRBV18 with TRBJ1-1, with unresolved D. From germline, CDR1 is KGHSH and CDR2 LQKENI. The CDR3 is 16 amino acids. V dropped 3 bases and J dropped 2 bases, with 16 bases sitting between them. The CDR3 is CASSPRTGVENTEAFL. The CDR3 DNA follows: TGTGCCAGCTCACCCCGCACCGGGGTGGAAAACACTGAAGCTTTCCTT.

This clonotype came up many times. J is TRBJ2-1 and V is TRBV2, with 9 bases aligning to TRBD1. Germline-derived CDR1 and CDR2 are SNHLY and FYNNEI. The CDR3 covers 14 residues. V lost 8 bases, J lost 6 bases, and 8 bases stayed unmatched. DNA for the CDR3: TGTGCCAGCTCAGGACAGGGGCAAGCCAATGAGCAGTTCTTC. The encoded protein is CASSGQGQANEQFF.

This clonotype was counted a few times. V usage is TRBV12-3 or TRBV12-4 and J usage is TRBJ1-4, with D possibly TRBD1 on 6 matching bases. Trimming took off 6 bases at V and 1 base at J, with 18 bases between the two ends. The CDR3 has 17 amino acids. CDR3 protein: CASRDSTGLGTNEKLFF. In DNA, the CDR3 is TGTGCCAGCAGGGACAGTACAGGGCTTGGAACTAATGAAAAACTGTTTTTT.

V and J are TRBV28 and TRBJ1-5; TRBD1 matches at 9 bases. The CDR3 sequence is 14 residues long. Trimming cost V 7 bases and J 5 bases; bases outside gene matches: 6. Germline values: CDR1 MDHEN, CDR2 SYDVKM. CDR3 sequence (DNA): TGTGCCAGCAACACAGGGGGCAGGTATCAGCCCCAGCATTTT. Protein product: CASNTGGRYQPQHF.